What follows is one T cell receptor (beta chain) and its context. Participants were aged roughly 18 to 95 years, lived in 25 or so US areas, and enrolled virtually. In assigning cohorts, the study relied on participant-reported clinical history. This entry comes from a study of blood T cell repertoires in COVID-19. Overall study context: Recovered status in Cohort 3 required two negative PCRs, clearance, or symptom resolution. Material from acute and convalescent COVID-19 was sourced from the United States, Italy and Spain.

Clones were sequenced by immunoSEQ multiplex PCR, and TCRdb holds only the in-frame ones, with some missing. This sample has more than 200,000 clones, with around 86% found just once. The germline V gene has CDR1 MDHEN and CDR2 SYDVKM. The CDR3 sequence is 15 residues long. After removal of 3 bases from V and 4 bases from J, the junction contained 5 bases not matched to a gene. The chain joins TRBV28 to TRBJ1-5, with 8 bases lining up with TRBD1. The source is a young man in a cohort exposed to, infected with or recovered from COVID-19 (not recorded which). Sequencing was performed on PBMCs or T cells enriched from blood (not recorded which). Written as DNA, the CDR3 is TGTGCCAGCAGTTTCTGGGACAGGTGGAATCAGCCCCAGCATTTT. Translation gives CASSFWDRWNQPQHF.